This T cell receptor beta chain was sequenced in a study of cytomegalovirus exposure and HLA in healthy donors. On the study more broadly: Most donors, more than 80% of some 400 genotyped, fell in the Caucasian-associated ancestry cluster. Study results and limitations: What a later analysis showed was that several of the most significant clusters appeared linked to common viral pathogens.

About this clone: What it binds is unknown.

The primer mix had 60 Vbeta and 13 Jbeta primers. As originally analysed: Roughly 11 million shared chains were among roughly 81 million unique TCR beta chains counted in a later analysis. TCRdb's copy holds only in-frame clones and misses some; the assay was immunoSEQ multiplex PCR. V, J and clone size reflect that table, while D and trimming were determined from the DNA. The profile shows 90,000 to 110,000 clones, around 75% of them singletons. This CDR3 has 15 amino acids. V was clipped by 4 bases and J by 4 bases; unmatched bases: 1. The germline V gene encodes CDR1 SEHNR and CDR2 FQNEAQ (reference sequence).

The receptor's source is a middle-aged man in good health and CMV-seronegative. The chain carries TRBV7-9 and TRBJ2-3, with 14 bases matching TRBD2. What was sequenced was PBMCs. CDR3 nucleotides: TGTGCCAGCAGCTCGGGACTAGCGGGGGCAGATACGCAGTATTTT. It encodes CASSSGLAGADTQYF.